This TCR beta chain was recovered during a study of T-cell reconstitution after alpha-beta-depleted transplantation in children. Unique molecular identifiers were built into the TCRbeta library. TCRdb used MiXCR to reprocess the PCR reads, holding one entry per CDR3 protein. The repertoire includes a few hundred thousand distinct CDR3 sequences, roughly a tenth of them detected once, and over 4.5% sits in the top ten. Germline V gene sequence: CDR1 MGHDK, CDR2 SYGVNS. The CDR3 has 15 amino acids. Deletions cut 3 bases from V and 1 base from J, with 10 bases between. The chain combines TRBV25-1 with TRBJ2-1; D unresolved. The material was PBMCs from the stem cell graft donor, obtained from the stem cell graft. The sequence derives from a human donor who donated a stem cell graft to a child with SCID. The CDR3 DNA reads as TGTGCCAGCAGTGAGGCCGTTGGGTCCTACAATGAGCAGTTCTTC. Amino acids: CASSEAVGSYNEQFF.